A selection of T cell receptor beta chains follows, all from one sample in a study of regulatory T cells in long-lasting Graves disease. TCRdb itself ran the multiplex PCR reads through MiXCR, one entry per CDR3 protein. The sample lists around 450,000 distinct CDR3 sequences, 15% occurring once. Separately, the same data were catalogued under a study of T cells in Graves' hyperthyroidism and ophthalmopathy.

The sample was peripheral blood mononuclear cells (PBMCs), taken at new diagnosis, from a patient treated with antithyroid drugs. The receptors originated from a middle-aged woman with Graves disease. The CDR3 runs from the conserved cysteine through the conserved F or W. The order of the fields is V gene, J gene, CDR3 protein.

TRBV11-2	TRBJ2-1	CASSPGLAGADNEQFF
TRBV6-1	TRBJ1-5	CASSGRDRGNQPQHF
TRBV11-2	TRBJ2-7	CASSTTSGMSSYEQYF
TRBV13	TRBJ2-1	CASSGSARYNEQFF
TRBV24-1	TRBJ2-1	CATSALGTSSYNEQFF
TRBV11-2	TRBJ2-7	CASSFTGKDTEQYF
TRBV14	TRBJ2-7	CASSQYGSTGAEQYF
TRBV5-8	TRBJ2-7	CASSFRLAEGQGYEQYF
TRBV11-2	TRBJ1-5	CASSLAGGSAQPQHF
TRBV9	TRBJ2-7	CASSDQRTGPTYEQYF
TRBV29-1	TRBJ2-7	CSVAGTSGRAYEQYF
TRBV4-1	TRBJ2-1	CASSQTRAGGIRGSSYNEQFF
TRBV7-9	TRBJ1-6	CASSLASGGYNSPLHF
TRBV11-2	TRBJ1-5	CASSLDFDRNQPQHF
TRBV27	TRBJ2-4	CASSLMGQQNIQYF
TRBV2	TRBJ1-4	CASSESPDRGHEKLFF
TRBV5-1	TRBJ1-1	CASSLLGQGRGTEAFF
TRBV7-3	TRBJ2-5	CASSWGSRETQYF
TRBV15	TRBJ2-2	CATSRDRRLAGGGELFF
TRBV7-9	TRBJ2-5	CASSPRGAVIWEETQYF
TRBV30	TRBJ2-1	CAWSRTSASYNEQFF
TRBV5-6	TRBJ2-7	CASSFGQGNYEQYF
TRBV3-1	TRBJ2-6	CASSQGLAGVGANVLTF
TRBV5-4	TRBJ2-3	CASSQNTASGIGTDTQYF
TRBV5-6	TRBJ2-5	CASSGPTSGRKETQYF
TRBV12-3/TRBV12-4	TRBJ1-4	CASSSFRANEKLFF
TRBV30	TRBJ2-3	CTWSGGGHTQYF
TRBV28	TRBJ1-5	CASSLGRGRNQPQHF
TRBV14	TRBJ2-1	CASSLFRGSSYNEQFF
TRBV4-1	TRBJ2-2	CASSQLPTSGRGGGELFF
TRBV10-3	TRBJ2-3	CAISESAVSSTDTQYF
TRBV5-1	TRBJ2-1	CASSLESYNEQFF
TRBV27	TRBJ2-1	CASSSYRQGEWGEQFF
TRBV11-2	TRBJ2-1	CASSSNRGSYNEQFF
TRBV7-9	TRBJ1-5	CASSLAGTGYSNQPQHF
TRBV30	TRBJ1-5	CAWSGRGGNQPQHF
TRBV12-3/TRBV12-4	TRBJ1-5	CASSPLDRNQPQHF
TRBV28	TRBJ2-1	CASRDWIYNEQFF
TRBV20-1	TRBJ1-1	CSARDGFGLRDEAFF
TRBV19	TRBJ1-2	CASSPAGSDGYTF
TRBV4-1	TRBJ1-4	CASSQSAGTNEKLFF